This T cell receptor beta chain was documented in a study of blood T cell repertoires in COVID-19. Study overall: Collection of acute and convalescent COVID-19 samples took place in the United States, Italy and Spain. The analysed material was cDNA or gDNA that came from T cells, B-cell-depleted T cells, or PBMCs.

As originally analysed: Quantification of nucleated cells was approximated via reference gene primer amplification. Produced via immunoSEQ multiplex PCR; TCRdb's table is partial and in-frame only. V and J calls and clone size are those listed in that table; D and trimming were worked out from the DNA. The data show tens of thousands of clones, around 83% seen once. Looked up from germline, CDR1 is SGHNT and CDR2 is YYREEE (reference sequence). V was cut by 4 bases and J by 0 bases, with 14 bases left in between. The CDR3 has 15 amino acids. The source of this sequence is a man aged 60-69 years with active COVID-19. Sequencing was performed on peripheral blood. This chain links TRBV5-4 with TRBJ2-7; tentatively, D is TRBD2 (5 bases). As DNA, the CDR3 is TGTGCCAGCAGCCAGGACTTGTTCAGCTCCTACGAGCAGTACTTC. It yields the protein CASSQDLFSSYEQYF.